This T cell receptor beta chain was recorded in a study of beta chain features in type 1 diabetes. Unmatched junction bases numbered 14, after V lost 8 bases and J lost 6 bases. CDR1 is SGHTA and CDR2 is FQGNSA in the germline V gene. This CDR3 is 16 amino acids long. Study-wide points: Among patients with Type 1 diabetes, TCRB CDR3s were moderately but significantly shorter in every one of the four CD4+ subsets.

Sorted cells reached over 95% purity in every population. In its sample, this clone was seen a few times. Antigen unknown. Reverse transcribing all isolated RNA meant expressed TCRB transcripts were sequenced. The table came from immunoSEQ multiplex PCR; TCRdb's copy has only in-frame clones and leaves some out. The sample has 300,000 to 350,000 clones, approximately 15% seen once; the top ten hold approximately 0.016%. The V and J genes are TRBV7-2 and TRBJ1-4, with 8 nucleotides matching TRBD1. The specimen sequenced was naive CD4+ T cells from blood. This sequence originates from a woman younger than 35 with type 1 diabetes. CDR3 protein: CASQGGQGRRHEKLFF. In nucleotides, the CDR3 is TGTGCCAGCCAGGGCGGACAGGGCCGTCGACATGAAAAACTGTTTTTT.